Below are 28 T cell receptor beta chains sequenced from a single sample in a study of blood T cell repertoires in COVID-19 (dated by TCRdb to the early 2020s). Library prep was done by the immunoSEQ multiplex PCR assay. As stored in TCRdb, this immuneACCESS dataset retains in-frame rearrangements with V and J assigned. A fraction of the clones does not appear; measured against another copy, unresolved V genes explain less than half of the discrepancy, and the remainder lacks a known reason. Within this sample are fewer than 250,000 clones, with more than 75% of them counted one time only. The ten largest clones represent about a sixth of the sample. Sequenced: PBMCs or T cells enriched from blood (not recorded which). The receptors stem from a woman aged 45-65 years with acute COVID-19.

J is TRBJ1-6 and V is TRBV7-2, with D uncertain. Deletions cut 5 bases from V and 7 bases from J, with 9 bases between. Germline values: CDR1 SGHTA, CDR2 FQGNSA. CDR3 size: 13 residues. CDR3 sequence: CASSRLLNSPLHF. The CDR3, as DNA: TGTGCCAGCAGCCGACTGTTGAATTCACCCCTCCACTTT.

The chain combines TRBV30 with TRBJ1-5; D gene ambiguous. V shed 4 bases and J shed 3 bases, with 7 bases lying between them. This CDR3 has 12 residues. Germline CDR1 reads GTSNPN; CDR2 reads SVGIG (reference sequence). The CDR3 nucleotides are TGTGCCTGGAACCAGGCCAATCAGCCCCAGCATTTT. Protein product: CAWNQANQPQHF. The full variable domain, in which reference TRBV30 and TRBJ1-5 provide the parts outside the CDR3, is SQTIHQWPATLVQPVGSPLSLECTVEGTSNPNLYWYRQAAGRGLQLLFYSVGIGQISSEVPQNLSASRPQDRQFILSSKKLLLSDSGFYLCAWNQANQPQHFGDGTRLSIL.

This chain connects TRBV2 to TRBJ1-2, with D perhaps TRBD1 (5 bases). The CDR3 extends over 14 amino acids. Germline V gives CDR1 SNHLY, CDR2 FYNNEI. Trimming left V 0 bases short and J 4 bases short, with 9 bases between. CDR3 nucleotide sequence: TGTGCCAGCAGTGAAGCGCCGGGGGTCTATGGCTACACCTTC. It yields the protein CASSEAPGVYGYTF.

The chain is built from TRBV11-3 and TRBJ2-1; 7 bases align to TRBD1. The CDR3 consists of 17 residues. The germline V gene has CDR1 SGHNT and CDR2 YENEEA. The V and J ends lost 1 base and 3 bases, in that order; junction bases with no gene match: 9. The CDR3 reads CASSLGLIQGSYNEQFF. DNA for the CDR3: TGTGCCAGCAGCTTAGGCCTGATACAGGGGAGCTACAATGAGCAGTTCTTC.

V and J are TRBV3-1 (or the pseudogene TRBV3-2) and TRBJ1-2; no definite D call. V was cut by 4 bases and J by 2 bases, with 11 bases left in between. Per germline, CDR1 LGHDT and CDR2 YNNKEL (reference sequence). The CDR3 covers 14 residues. CDR3 sequence (DNA): TGTGCCAGCAGCCTGAGGTTAGCAAACTATGGCTACACCTTC. This translates into CASSLRLANYGYTF.

Note on this clone: This same CDR3 is encoded by further DNA sequences in the sample. The rearrangement links TRBV7-6 to TRBJ1-4; D is unresolved. Trimming cost V 5 bases and J 6 bases, with 22 bases left between them. Germline CDR1 is SGHVS and CDR2 is FNYEAQ. This CDR3 contains 17 residues. The CDR3 DNA follows: TGTGCCAGCAGCCCAGACATAGTAGTGGGGAGCCATGAAAAACTGTTTTTT. Protein sequence: CASSPDIVVGSHEKLFF.

This clone appeared many times. The rearrangement uses TRBV25-1 and TRBJ2-3, with 9 bases matching TRBD2. The CDR3 has 14 amino acids. Germline V CDR1 and CDR2: MGHDK, SYGVNS. With 11 bases clipped from V and 2 bases from J, the junction kept 8 bases outside the gene matches. The CDR3: CASKRGADTDTQYF. The CDR3 coding sequence is TGTGCCTCGAAGCGGGGGGCAGACACAGATACGCAGTATTTT.

The V call is TRBV5-3, the J call TRBJ1-6; no firm D call. TRBV5-3 is an ORF; its function is uncertain. V lost 2 bases to trimming and J lost 7 bases, with 10 bases between them. The CDR3 has 14 residues. In DNA, the CDR3 is TGTGCCAGAAGCTTAGGAAAACAGAATTCACCCCTCCACTTT. It codes for CARSLGKQNSPLHF.

The V and J genes are TRBV19 and TRBJ1-4; D ambiguous. With 6 bases removed from V and 0 bases from J, the gap between germline ends came to 17 bases. Germline V gene data show CDR1 as LNHDA and CDR2 as SQIVND (reference sequence). The CDR3 loop spans 17 amino acids. In DNA form, the CDR3 reads TGTGCCAGTAGGCTTACGGAGCTCGGGTCAACTAATGAAAAACTGTTTTTT. Amino acids: CASRLTELGSTNEKLFF.

The chain links TRBV18 to TRBJ2-2, with TRBD2 as a possible D gene (6 bases). The V end lost 3 bases, the J end lost 5 bases, and 10 bases lay between the germline ends. The CDR3 totals 14 residues. Germline assignment: CDR1 KGHSH and CDR2 LQKENI. CDR3 sequence: CASSPAGRTGELFF. The CDR3, as DNA: TGTGCCAGCTCACCGGCGGGGAGAACCGGGGAGCTGTTTTTT.

The chain's CDR3 is CASSPRGQGGNQPQHF. In DNA form, the CDR3 reads TGTGCCAGCAGTCCCAGGGGACAGGGAGGCAATCAGCCCCAGCATTTT. The chain joins TRBV28 to TRBJ1-5, with TRBD1 matching over 9 bases. This CDR3 is built from 16 residues. The V and J ends lost 5 bases and 2 bases, in that order; junction bases with no gene match: 7. Germline V gene data show CDR1 as MDHEN and CDR2 as SYDVKM. The entire variable domain, with the rest obtained from reference TRBV28 and TRBJ1-5, is as follows: DVKVTQSSRYLVKRTGEKVFLECVQDMDHENMFWYRQDPGLGLRLIYFSYDVKMKEKGDIPEGYSVSREKKERFSLILESASTNQTSMYLCASSPRGQGGNQPQHFGDGTRLSIL.

The chain couples TRBV3-1 (or the pseudogene TRBV3-2) to TRBJ1-2; 7 bases are a match to TRBD1. The germline V gene has CDR1 LGHDT and CDR2 YNNKEL (reference sequence). The length of the CDR3 is 14 residues. Germline trimming cut 4 bases from V and 2 bases from J; bases unmatched to any gene: 4. The CDR3, as DNA: TGTGCCAGCAGCCGAGGACAGGAGAACTATGGCTACACCTTC. Translation gives CASSRGQENYGYTF.

The V call is TRBV7-9, the J call TRBJ1-6; D call uncertain. The germline CDR1 and CDR2 sequences are SEHNR and FQNEAQ (reference sequence). Trimming took off 1 base at V and 1 base at J, with 11 bases between the two ends. The CDR3 length is 17 residues. Written as DNA, the CDR3 is TGTGCCAGCAGCTTAGGAGTGGGCGTATCCTATAATTCACCCCTCCACTTT. Its protein product is CASSLGVGVSYNSPLHF.

The J gene is TRBJ2-3, the V gene TRBV7-2; D might be TRBD2 (6 bases). The CDR3 consists of 17 residues. The V and J ends lost 1 base and 2 bases respectively, with 16 bases between them. Germline CDR1 and CDR2: SGHTA and FQGNSA. Written as DNA, the CDR3 is TGTGCCAGCAGCTTAGAAAGGTTAGCGGCCTTCACAGATACGCAGTATTTT. Encoded protein: CASSLERLAAFTDTQYF. Supplemented by reference TRBV7-2 and TRBJ2-3, the full variable domain reads GAGVSQSPSNKVTEKGKDVELRCDPISGHTALYWYRQSLGQGLEFLIYFQGNSAPDKSGLPSDRFSAERTGGSVSTLTIQRTQQEDSAVYLCASSLERLAAFTDTQYFGPGTRLTVL.

The CDR3, as DNA: TGTGCCAGCAGCCAGCCGGGACAGCTTTATGGCTACACCTTC. Amino acids: CASSQPGQLYGYTF. V and J are TRBV5-4 and TRBJ1-2; 7 bases are a match to TRBD1. The length of the CDR3 is 14 residues. CDR1 is SGHNT and CDR2 is YYREEE in the germline V gene (reference sequence). V trimming: 4 bases; J trimming: 5 bases; junction bases outside the gene matches: 8.

This clone was detected only a few times. The chain has TRBV5-1 and TRBJ1-1, with D tentatively TRBD1 (6 bases). The germline CDR1 and CDR2 sequences are SGHRS and YFSETQ. CDR3 length equals 13 residues. The V gene lost 0 bases and the J gene lost 8 bases, with 11 bases spanning the gap. Written as DNA, the CDR3 is TGCGCCAGCAGCTTGGCTCAGGGGCGGGAAGCTTTCTTT. Its protein is CASSLAQGREAFF. The full variable domain, its missing parts supplied by reference TRBV5-1 and TRBJ1-1, is KAGVTQTPRYLIKTRGQQVTLSCSPISGHRSVSWYQQTPGQGLQFLFEYFSETQRNKGNFPGRFSGRQFSNSRSEMNVSTLELGDSALYLCASSLAQGREAFFGQGTRLTVV.

The J gene is TRBJ2-5, the V gene TRBV4-3; no reliable D call. The length of the CDR3 is 13 residues. Trimming removed 0 bases from V and 5 bases from J, with 7 bases in between. Germline assignment: CDR1 LGHNA and CDR2 YSLEER. CDR3 nucleotides: TGCGCCAGCAGCCAAGATCGCCGGGAGACCCAGTACTTC. Its protein is CASSQDRRETQYF.

The rearrangement uses TRBV5-6 and TRBJ1-6; tentative D call: TRBD1 (5 bases). Between the trimmed V and J ends, which lost 0 bases and 7 bases, there was a span of 17 bases. The CDR3 runs to 17 residues. Germline loops: CDR1 SGHDT, CDR2 YYEEEE. In DNA form, the CDR3 reads TGTGCCAGCAGCTTGGGGGGTTCAGGGCAACGGAATTCACCCCTCCACTTT. Translated, it gives CASSLGGSGQRNSPLHF.

The chain joins TRBV7-2 to TRBJ1-4, with D tentatively TRBD1 (5 bases). This CDR3 has 13 amino acids. The V end was cut by 5 bases, the J end by 6 bases, with 10 bases between. Germline CDR1 reads SGHTA; CDR2 reads FQGNSA. The CDR3 bases are TGTGCCAGCAGCCCCTGGGGGGATGAAAAACTGTTTTTT. Translated, it gives CASSPWGDEKLFF.

The chain links TRBV4-1 to TRBJ2-1; 13 nucleotides match TRBD2. J gave up 8 bases and V 1 base, and 5 bases lay outside the gene matches. This CDR3 has 16 amino acids. Germline CDR1 is MGHRA and CDR2 is YSYEKL. This chain's CDR3 is CASSQGTSGGADEQFF. The CDR3 DNA reads TGCGCCAGCAGCCAAGGAACTAGCGGGGGGGCGGATGAGCAGTTCTTC.

This clone was recorded once. The rearrangement links TRBV28 to TRBJ1-1, with 9 bases fitting TRBD1. The CDR3 is made up of 14 amino acids. Germline V CDR1 and CDR2: MDHEN, SYDVKM. Germline trimming cut 6 bases from V and 5 bases from J; bases unmatched to any gene: 7. In DNA form, the CDR3 reads TGTGCCAGCAGCGACGGACAGGGGCGGACTGAAGCTTTCTTT. Amino acid sequence: CASSDGQGRTEAFF.

The chain joins TRBV5-6 to TRBJ1-3; 9 nucleotides line up with TRBD1. The CDR3 spans 16 residues. Looked up from germline, CDR1 is SGHDT and CDR2 is YYEEEE. V lost 4 bases, J lost 4 bases, and 9 bases stayed unmatched. CDR3 DNA: TGTGCCAGCAGCGGACTGACAGGGGGGGAAGGAAACACCATATATTTT. This gives the protein CASSGLTGGEGNTIYF.

V gene TRBV11-2 combines with J gene TRBJ2-5; 11 bases agree with TRBD2. After removal of 3 bases from V and 5 bases from J, the junction contained 5 bases not matched to a gene. Germline V gives CDR1 SGHAT, CDR2 FQNNGV. The CDR3 has 15 amino acids. The CDR3 protein is CASSLVAGGLETQYF. DNA of the CDR3: TGTGCCAGCAGCTTGGTAGCGGGGGGGTTGGAGACCCAGTACTTC.

V gene TRBV6-4 combines with J gene TRBJ2-3; TRBD1 aligns across 8 bases. The ends lost 4 bases at V and 5 bases at J; junction bases unmatched: 2. CDR1 is MRHNA, CDR2 SNTAGT, per germline. The CDR3 has 13 amino acids. In DNA form, the CDR3 reads TGTGCCAGCAGTGTCAGGGGGCAAGATACGCAGTATTTT. It codes for CASSVRGQDTQYF.

As DNA, the CDR3 is TGTGCCAGCAGCTCCCAGGGGGCGGTTGGAAACACCATATATTTT. Translated: CASSSQGAVGNTIYF. The chain couples TRBV5-5 to TRBJ1-3; 8 bases are a match to TRBD1. CDR1 SGHKS and CDR2 YYEKEE come from the germline V gene (reference sequence). The V and J ends lost 3 bases and 3 bases, in that order; junction bases with no gene match: 5. The CDR3 has 15 residues.

This clone was seen just once. This chain uses TRBV24-1 with TRBJ1-5; D is uncertain. This CDR3 has 13 amino acids. Germline V gene lookup returns CDR1 KGHDR and CDR2 SFDVKD. V was shortened by 1 base and J by 13 bases, with 13 bases between the two germline ends. CDR3 in amino acids: CATSDFPHSIQHF. In DNA, the CDR3 is TGTGCCACCAGTGATTTCCCCCATTCCATTCAGCATTTT.

The J gene is TRBJ1-1, the V gene TRBV6-2 or TRBV6-3; D is unclear. CDR1 and CDR2 (germline): MNHEY, SVGEGT. Trimming took 5 bases from V and 12 from J, leaving 16 bases between them. The CDR3 totals 12 residues. CDR3 bases: TGTGCCAGCAGTACCCAGGCGGGGTTGTCTTTCTTT. This encodes CASSTQAGLSFF.

The chain recombines TRBV29-1 with TRBJ1-2, with 8 bases that match TRBD1. Germline CDR1 is SQVTM and CDR2 is ANQGSEA. Germline trimming cut 2 bases from V and 6 bases from J; bases unmatched to any gene: 17. The CDR3 sequence is 17 residues long. Written as DNA, the CDR3 is TGCAGCGTTGAATCTGGCTCATCGTACAGGGGGGTTGATGGCTACACCTTC. Translated, it gives CSVESGSSYRGVDGYTF.